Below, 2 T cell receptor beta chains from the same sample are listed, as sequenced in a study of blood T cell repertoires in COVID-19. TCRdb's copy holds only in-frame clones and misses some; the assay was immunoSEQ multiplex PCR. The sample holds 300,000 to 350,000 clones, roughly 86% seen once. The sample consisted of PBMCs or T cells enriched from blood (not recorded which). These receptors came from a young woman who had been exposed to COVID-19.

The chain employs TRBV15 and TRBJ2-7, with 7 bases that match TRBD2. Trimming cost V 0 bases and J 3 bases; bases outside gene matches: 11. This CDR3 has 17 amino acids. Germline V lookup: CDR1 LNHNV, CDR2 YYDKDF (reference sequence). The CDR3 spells CATSRDHSMGGNYEQYF. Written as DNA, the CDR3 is TGTGCCACCAGCAGAGATCATTCTATGGGGGGGAACTACGAGCAGTACTTC. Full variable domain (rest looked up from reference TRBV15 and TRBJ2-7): DAMVIQNPRYQVTQFGKPVTLSCSQTLNHNVMYWYQQKSSQAPKLLFHYYDKDFNNEADTPDNFQSRRPNTSFCFLDIRSPGLGDTAMYLCATSRDHSMGGNYEQYFGPGTRLTVT.

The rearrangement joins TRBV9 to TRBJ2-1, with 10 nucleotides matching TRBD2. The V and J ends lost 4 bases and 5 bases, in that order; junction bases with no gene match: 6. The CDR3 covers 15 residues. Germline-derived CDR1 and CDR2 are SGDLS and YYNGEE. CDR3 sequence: CASSRGTSENNEQFF. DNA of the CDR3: TGTGCCAGCAGCAGGGGGACTAGCGAGAACAATGAGCAGTTCTTC. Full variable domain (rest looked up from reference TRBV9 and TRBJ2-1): DSGVTQTPKHLITATGQRVTLRCSPRSGDLSVYWYQQSLDQGLQFLIQYYNGEERAKGNILERFSAQQFPDLHSELNLSSLELGDSALYFCASSRGTSENNEQFFGPGTRLTVL.